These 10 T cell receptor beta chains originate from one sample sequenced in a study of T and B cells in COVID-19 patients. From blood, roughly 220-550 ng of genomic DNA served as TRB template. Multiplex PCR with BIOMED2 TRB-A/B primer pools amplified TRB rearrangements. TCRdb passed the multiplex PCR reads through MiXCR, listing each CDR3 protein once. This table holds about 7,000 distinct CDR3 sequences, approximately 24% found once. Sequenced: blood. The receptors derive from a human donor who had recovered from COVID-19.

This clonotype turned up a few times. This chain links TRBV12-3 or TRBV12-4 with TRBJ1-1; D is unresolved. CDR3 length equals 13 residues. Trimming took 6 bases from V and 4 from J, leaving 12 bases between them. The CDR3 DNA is TGTGCCAGCAGACGGACGGGTTCCACTGAAGCTTTCTTT. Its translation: CASRRTGSTEAFF.

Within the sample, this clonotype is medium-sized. CDR3 nucleotide sequence: TGTGCCAGTAGTAAAGGTGGGGGGATCGACGAGCAGTACTTC. This gives the protein CASSKGGGIDEQYF. The chain recombines TRBV19 with TRBJ2-7, with a weak D call TRBD2 (6 bases). V dropped 4 bases and J dropped 5 bases, with 15 bases sitting between them. Germline assignment: CDR1 LNHDA and CDR2 SQIVND (reference sequence). CDR3 length equals 14 residues.

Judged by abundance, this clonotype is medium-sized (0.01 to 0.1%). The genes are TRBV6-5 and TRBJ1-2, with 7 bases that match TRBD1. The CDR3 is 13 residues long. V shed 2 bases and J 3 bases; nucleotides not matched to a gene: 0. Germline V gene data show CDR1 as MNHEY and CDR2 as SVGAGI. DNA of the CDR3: TGTGCCAGCAGTTACGACAGGGACTATGGCTACACCTTC. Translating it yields CASSYDRDYGYTF.

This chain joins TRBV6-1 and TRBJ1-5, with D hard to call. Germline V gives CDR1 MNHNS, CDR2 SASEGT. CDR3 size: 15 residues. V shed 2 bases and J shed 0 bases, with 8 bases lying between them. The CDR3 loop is CASSENLYSNQPQHF. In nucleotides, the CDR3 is TGTGCCAGCAGTGAAAACCTTTATAGCAATCAGCCCCAGCATTTT.

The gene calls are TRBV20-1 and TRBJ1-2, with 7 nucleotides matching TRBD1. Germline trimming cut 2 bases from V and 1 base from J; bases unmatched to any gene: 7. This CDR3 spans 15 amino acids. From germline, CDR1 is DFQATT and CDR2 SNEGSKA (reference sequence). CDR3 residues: CSARQGDLFNYGYTF. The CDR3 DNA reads TGCAGTGCTAGACAGGGGGACCTTTTTAACTATGGCTACACCTTC.

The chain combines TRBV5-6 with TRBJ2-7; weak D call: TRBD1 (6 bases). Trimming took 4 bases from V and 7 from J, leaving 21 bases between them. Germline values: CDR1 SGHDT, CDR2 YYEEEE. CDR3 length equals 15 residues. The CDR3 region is CASSTERYRVGEQYF. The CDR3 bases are TGTGCCAGCAGCACGGAGCGGTACAGGGTGGGGGAGCAGTACTTC.

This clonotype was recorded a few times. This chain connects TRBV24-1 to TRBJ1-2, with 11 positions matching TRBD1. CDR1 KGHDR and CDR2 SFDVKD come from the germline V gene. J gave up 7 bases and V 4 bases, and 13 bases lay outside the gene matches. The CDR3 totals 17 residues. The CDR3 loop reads CATSESGTGGRRGGYTF. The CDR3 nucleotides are TGTGCCACCAGTGAATCCGGGACAGGGGGTCGCCGGGGTGGCTACACCTTC.

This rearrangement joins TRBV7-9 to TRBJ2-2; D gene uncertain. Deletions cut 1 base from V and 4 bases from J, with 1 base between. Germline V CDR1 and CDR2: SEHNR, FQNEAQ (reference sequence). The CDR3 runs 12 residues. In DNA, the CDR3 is TGTGCCAGCAGCTTAGGCACCGGGGAGCTGTTTTTT. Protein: CASSLGTGELFF.

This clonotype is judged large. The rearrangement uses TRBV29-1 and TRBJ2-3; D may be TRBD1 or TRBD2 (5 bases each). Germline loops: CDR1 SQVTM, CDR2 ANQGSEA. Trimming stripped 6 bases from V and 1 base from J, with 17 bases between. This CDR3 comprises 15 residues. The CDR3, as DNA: TGCAGCGTCCAACGGGGCTCCCAGGGCACAGATACGCAGTATTTT. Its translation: CSVQRGSQGTDTQYF.

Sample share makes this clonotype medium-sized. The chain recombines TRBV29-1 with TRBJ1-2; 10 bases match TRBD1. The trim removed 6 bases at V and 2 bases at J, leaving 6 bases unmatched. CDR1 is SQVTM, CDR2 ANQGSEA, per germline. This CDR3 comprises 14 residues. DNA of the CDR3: TGCAGCGTGACTCCGGGACAGGGGAACTATGGCTACACCTTC. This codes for CSVTPGQGNYGYTF.